This T cell receptor (beta chain) was obtained from a study of T cells expressing NK-cell markers. Study results and limitations: Among CD8+ T cells from roughly six donors, dominant NKG2C+ clonotypes accounted for roughly 1.0-7.0%.

Beta-chain TCR cDNA was generated via 5'RACE template switching with UMIs. TCRdb re-called the 5' RACE reads and gives one entry per CDR3 protein, without DNA. Recorded for this sample: about 460,000 distinct CDR3 sequences. CDR1 SGHVS and CDR2 FQNEAQ come from the germline V gene. This CDR3 contains 12 residues. To note about this clonotype: The antigen is not known.

Sequences were obtained from blood T cells: a sorted CD56 or NKG2C T cell subset, CD4+ or CD8+ T cells, or bulk PBMC T cells (not recorded which). V is TRBV7-8 and J is TRBJ2-2. The receptor was derived from a woman aged 50 to 60 in good health. CDR3 region: CASSHLAGELFF.